This entry lists 10 T cell receptor beta chains sequenced from one sample in a study of shared clonotypes between healthy human individuals. TCRdb's copy holds only in-frame clones and misses some; the assay was immunoSEQ multiplex PCR. The profile shows under 2.5 million clones, about nine tenths of them singletons. Specimen: naive CD4+ T cells from PBMCs. Subset noted: CD45RA+ positively selected. These receptors all stem from a man aged 18 to 35 in good health. Some clones in this sample may be carry-over from other donors' samples.

This clone was counted a single time. This chain links TRBV5-8 with TRBJ1-5; 7 nucleotides align to TRBD1. CDR3 size: 15 residues. From germline, CDR1 is SGHTS and CDR2 YDEGEE. V lost 1 base to trimming and J lost 2 bases; unmatched junction nucleotides: 3. The CDR3 sequence is CASSLYRGGNQPQHF. The CDR3 region has the DNA TGTGCCAGCAGCTTGTACAGGGGCGGCAATCAGCCCCAGCATTTT.

The chain recombines TRBV9 with TRBJ2-6; the D is unclear. CDR1 and CDR2 (germline): SGDLS, YYNGEE. Trimming shortened V by 4 bases and J by 4 bases, and 15 bases separated the two germline ends. The CDR3 extends over 16 amino acids. Here the CDR3 reads CASSPRHLPGANVLTF. The CDR3 nucleotides are TGTGCCAGCAGCCCACGACACCTTCCCGGGGCCAACGTCCTGACTTTC.

This clone was detected only once. The chain carries TRBV28 and TRBJ2-1; TRBD2 matches at 9 bases. The ends lost 2 bases at V and 4 bases at J; junction bases unmatched: 15. The CDR3 length is 19 residues. The germline gives CDR1 MDHEN, CDR2 SYDVKM. Here the CDR3 reads CASSLPHEVAGDTYNEQFF. The DNA of the CDR3 is TGTGCCAGCAGTTTACCCCATGAGGTAGCGGGAGACACTTACAATGAGCAGTTCTTC.

This rearrangement joins TRBV4-2 to TRBJ2-7; D unclear. Germline-derived CDR1 and CDR2 are LGHNA and YNFKEQ. Trimming removed 1 base at V and 3 bases at J, with 10 bases between. The CDR3 contains 14 residues. The CDR3 coding sequence is TGTGCCAGCAGCCAAGTCGGAACAGTCTACGAGCAGTACTTC. Its translation is CASSQVGTVYEQYF.

This chain links TRBV5-4 with TRBJ2-1, with D unclear. V lost 0 bases and J 6 bases, leaving 10 bases between the germline ends. The CDR3 loop spans 14 amino acids. The germline gives CDR1 SGHNT, CDR2 YYREEE (reference sequence). In nucleotides, the CDR3 is TGTGCCAGCAGCTTGGGGCAGGTGGGCAATGAGCAGTTCTTC. Protein product: CASSLGQVGNEQFF.

The chain carries TRBV28 and TRBJ2-1, with 9 nucleotides matching TRBD1. J was trimmed by 9 bases and V by 6 bases; bases with no gene match: 9. This CDR3 has 14 residues. The germline gives CDR1 MDHEN, CDR2 SYDVKM. The CDR3 region has the DNA TGTGCCAGCAGGTCCGGGACAGGGAAGCGTGAGCAGTTCTTC. Encoded protein: CASRSGTGKREQFF.

The chain combines TRBV28 with TRBJ1-4; 10 nucleotides match TRBD1. The V gene's germline CDR1 is MDHEN and CDR2 SYDVKM. Trimming took 0 bases from V and 4 from J; bases not matched to a gene: 2. The CDR3 is 16 residues long. CDR3 residues: CASSLWRDRGNEKLFF. CDR3 in DNA: TGTGCCAGCAGTTTATGGAGGGACAGGGGTAATGAAAAACTGTTTTTT.

The rearrangement uses TRBV29-1 and TRBJ2-1; possibly TRBD2 for D (5 bases). The length of the CDR3 is 15 residues. V gave up 4 bases and J gave up 1 base, with 14 bases separating them. Germline CDR1 reads SQVTM; CDR2 reads ANQGSEA. CDR3 region: CSVGVGARSYNEQFF. In DNA, the CDR3 is TGCAGCGTTGGAGTGGGAGCCAGATCCTACAATGAGCAGTTCTTC.

V gene TRBV28 combines with J gene TRBJ2-7, with D possibly matching TRBD1 (5 bases). The CDR3 has 15 residues. Germline CDR1 and CDR2: MDHEN and SYDVKM. The V gene lost 2 bases and the J gene lost 2 bases, with 13 bases spanning the gap. Here the CDR3 reads CASSLPGSGTYEQYF. The CDR3, as DNA: TGTGCCAGCAGTTTACCAGGGTCCGGAACCTACGAGCAGTACTTC. The full variable domain, rest sourced from reference TRBV28 and TRBJ2-7, is DVKVTQSSRYLVKRTGEKVFLECVQDMDHENMFWYRQDPGLGLRLIYFSYDVKMKEKGDIPEGYSVSREKKERFSLILESASTNQTSMYLCASSLPGSGTYEQYFGPGTRLTVT.

The rearrangement links TRBV18 to TRBJ2-2; perhaps TRBD1 as D (6 bases). Trimming removed 3 bases at V and 1 base at J, with 9 bases between. CDR1 and CDR2 from the germline V gene are KGHSH and LQKENI. The CDR3 extends over 15 amino acids. CDR3 sequence: CASSPSTGNTGELFF. The CDR3 DNA reads as TGTGCCAGCTCACCTTCGACAGGGAACACCGGGGAGCTGTTTTTT.